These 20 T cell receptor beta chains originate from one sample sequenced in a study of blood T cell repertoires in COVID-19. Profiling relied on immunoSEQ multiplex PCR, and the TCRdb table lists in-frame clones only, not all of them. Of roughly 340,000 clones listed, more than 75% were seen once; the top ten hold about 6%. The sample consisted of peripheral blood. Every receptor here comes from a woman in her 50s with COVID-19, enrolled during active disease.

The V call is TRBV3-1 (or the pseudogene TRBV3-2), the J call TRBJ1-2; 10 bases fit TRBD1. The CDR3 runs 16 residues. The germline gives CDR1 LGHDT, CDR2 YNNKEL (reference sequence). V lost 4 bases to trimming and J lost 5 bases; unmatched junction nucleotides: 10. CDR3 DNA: TGTGCCAGCAGCCCACAAGTAGGGACAGGGGTTTATGGCTACACCTTC. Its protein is CASSPQVGTGVYGYTF.

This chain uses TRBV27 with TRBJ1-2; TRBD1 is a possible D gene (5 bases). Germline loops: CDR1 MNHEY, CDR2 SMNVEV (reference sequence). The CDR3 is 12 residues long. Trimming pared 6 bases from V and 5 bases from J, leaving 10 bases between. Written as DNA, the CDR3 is TGTGCCAGCAGGATCGGGGGGTATGGCTACACCTTC. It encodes CASRIGGYGYTF.

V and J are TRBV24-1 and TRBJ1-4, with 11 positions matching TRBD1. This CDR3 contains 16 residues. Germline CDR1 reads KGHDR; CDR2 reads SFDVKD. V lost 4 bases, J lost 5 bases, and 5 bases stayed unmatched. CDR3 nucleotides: TGTGCCACCAGTGACCCCGGACAGGGGGCAAATGAAAAACTGTTTTTT. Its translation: CATSDPGQGANEKLFF.

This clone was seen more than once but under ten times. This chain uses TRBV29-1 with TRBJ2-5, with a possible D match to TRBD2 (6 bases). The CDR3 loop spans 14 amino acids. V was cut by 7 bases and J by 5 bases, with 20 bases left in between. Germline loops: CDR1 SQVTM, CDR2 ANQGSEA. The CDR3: CSAGGAGGMETQYF. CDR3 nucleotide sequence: TGCAGCGCTGGAGGGGCAGGTGGCATGGAGACCCAGTACTTC. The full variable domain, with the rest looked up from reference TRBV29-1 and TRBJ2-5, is SAVISQKPSRDICQRGTSLTIQCQVDSQVTMMFWYRQQPGQSLTLIATANQGSEATYESGFVIDKFPISRPNLTFSTLTVSNMSPEDSSIYLCSAGGAGGMETQYFGPGTRLLVL.

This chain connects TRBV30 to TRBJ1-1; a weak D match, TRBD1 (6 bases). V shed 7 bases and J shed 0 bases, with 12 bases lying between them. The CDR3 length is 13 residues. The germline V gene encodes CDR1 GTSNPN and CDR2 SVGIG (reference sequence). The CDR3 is CASDRHMNTEAFF. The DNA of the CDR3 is TGTGCCTCTGACAGGCACATGAACACTGAAGCTTTCTTT.

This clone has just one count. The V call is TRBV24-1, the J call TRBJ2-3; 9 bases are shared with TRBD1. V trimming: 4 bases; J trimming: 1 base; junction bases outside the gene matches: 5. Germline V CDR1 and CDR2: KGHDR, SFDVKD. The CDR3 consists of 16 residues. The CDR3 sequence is CATSDVTGGRTDTQYF. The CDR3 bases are TGTGCCACCAGTGACGTGACAGGGGGGCGCACAGATACGCAGTATTTT.

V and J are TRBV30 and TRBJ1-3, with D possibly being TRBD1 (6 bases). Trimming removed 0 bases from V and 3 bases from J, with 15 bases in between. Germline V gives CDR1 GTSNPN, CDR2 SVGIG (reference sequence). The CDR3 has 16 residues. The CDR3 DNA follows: TGTGCCTGGAGTGTATTAGGACAGCACAATGGAAACACCATATATTTT. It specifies CAWSVLGQHNGNTIYF.

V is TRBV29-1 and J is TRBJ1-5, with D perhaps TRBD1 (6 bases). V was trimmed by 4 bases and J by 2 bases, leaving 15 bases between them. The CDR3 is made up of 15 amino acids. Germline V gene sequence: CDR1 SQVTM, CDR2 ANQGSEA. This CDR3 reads CSVVSGGRGNQPQHF. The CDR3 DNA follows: TGCAGCGTTGTTTCGGGGGGGCGAGGCAATCAGCCCCAGCATTTT.

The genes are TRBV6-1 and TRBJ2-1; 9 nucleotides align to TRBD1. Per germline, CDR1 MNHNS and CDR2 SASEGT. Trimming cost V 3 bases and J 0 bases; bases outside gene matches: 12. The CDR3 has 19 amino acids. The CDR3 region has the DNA TGTGCCAGCAGTGACCAACCCTGGACAGGGGCCAGCTCCTACAATGAGCAGTTCTTC. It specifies CASSDQPWTGASSYNEQFF.

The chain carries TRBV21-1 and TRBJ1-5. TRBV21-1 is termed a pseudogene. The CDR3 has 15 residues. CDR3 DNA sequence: TGTGCCAGCAGCTCAGAGAGGCCATCGTCTCTGCCCCAGCATTTT. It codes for CASSSERPSSLPQHF.

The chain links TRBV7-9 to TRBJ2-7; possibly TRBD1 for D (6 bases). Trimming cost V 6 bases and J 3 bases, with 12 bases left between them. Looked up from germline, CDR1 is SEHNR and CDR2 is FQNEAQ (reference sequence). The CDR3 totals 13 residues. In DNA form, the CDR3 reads TGTGCCAGCAGTCGGGACATCAACTACGAGCAGTACTTC. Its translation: CASSRDINYEQYF.

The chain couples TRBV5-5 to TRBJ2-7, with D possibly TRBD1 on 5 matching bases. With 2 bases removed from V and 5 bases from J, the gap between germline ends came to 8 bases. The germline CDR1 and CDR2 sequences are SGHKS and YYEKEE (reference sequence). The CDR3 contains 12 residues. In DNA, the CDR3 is TGTGCCAGCAGCTTCGCAGGGAACGAGCAGTACTTC. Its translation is CASSFAGNEQYF.

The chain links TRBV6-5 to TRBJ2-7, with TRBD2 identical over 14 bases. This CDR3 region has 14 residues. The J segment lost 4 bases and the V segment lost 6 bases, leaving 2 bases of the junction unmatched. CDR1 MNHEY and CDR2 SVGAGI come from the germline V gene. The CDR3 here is CASRRLAGGYEQYF. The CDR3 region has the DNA TGTGCCAGCAGGCGACTAGCGGGAGGGTACGAGCAGTACTTC.

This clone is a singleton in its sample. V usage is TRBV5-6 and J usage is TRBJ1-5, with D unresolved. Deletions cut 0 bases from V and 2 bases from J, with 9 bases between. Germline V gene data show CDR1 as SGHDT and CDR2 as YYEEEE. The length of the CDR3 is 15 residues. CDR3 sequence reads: CASSLGAVRNQPQHF. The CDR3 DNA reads TGTGCCAGCAGCTTGGGGGCCGTTCGCAATCAGCCCCAGCATTTT.

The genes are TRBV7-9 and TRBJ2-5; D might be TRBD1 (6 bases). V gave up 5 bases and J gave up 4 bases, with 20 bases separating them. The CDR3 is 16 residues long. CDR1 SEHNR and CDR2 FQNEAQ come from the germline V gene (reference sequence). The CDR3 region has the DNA TGTGCCAGCAGCCCAAGGCCCAGGGGCGATGGAGAGACCCAGTACTTC. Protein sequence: CASSPRPRGDGETQYF.

Here the CDR3 reads CASMGVDSVWNTEAFF. The CDR3 DNA reads TGTGCCAGTATGGGGGTGGACAGTGTATGGAACACTGAAGCTTTCTTT. The chain is built from TRBV19 and TRBJ1-1; tentatively, D is TRBD1 (6 bases). CDR3 size: 16 residues. Germline loops: CDR1 LNHDA, CDR2 SQIVND (reference sequence). Deletions cut 7 bases from V and 1 base from J, with 19 bases between.

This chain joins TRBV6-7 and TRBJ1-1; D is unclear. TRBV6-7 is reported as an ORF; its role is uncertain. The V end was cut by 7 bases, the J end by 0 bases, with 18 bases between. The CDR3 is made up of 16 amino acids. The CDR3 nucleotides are TGTGCCAGCATCAACGTTGACAATCCTATGAACACTGAAGCTTTCTTT. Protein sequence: CASINVDNPMNTEAFF.

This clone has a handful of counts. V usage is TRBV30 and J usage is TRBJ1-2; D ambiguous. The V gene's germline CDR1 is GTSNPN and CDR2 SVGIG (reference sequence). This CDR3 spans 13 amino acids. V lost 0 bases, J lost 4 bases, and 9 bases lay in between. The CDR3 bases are TGTGCCTGGAGTGTACGGTCTATCTATGGCTACACCTTC. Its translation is CAWSVRSIYGYTF.

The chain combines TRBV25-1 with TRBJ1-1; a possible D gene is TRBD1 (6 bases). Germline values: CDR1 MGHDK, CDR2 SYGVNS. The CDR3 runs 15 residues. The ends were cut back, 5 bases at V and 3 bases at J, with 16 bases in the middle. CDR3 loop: CASSPTGQLDTEAFF. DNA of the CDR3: TGTGCCAGCAGTCCCACCGGACAGCTAGACACTGAAGCTTTCTTT. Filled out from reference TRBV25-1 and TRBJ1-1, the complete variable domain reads EADIYQTPRYLVIGTGKKITLECSQTMGHDKMYWYQQDPGMELHLIHYSYGVNSTEKGDLSSESTVSRIRTEHFPLTLESARPSHTSQYLCASSPTGQLDTEAFFGQGTRLTVV.

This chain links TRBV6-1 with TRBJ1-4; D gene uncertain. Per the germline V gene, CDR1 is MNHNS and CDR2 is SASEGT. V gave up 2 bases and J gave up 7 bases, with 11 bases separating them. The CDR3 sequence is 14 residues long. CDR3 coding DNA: TGTGCCAGCAGTGAATTGGCAGGAGGTGAAAAACTGTTTTTT. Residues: CASSELAGGEKLFF.